This is a list of T cell receptor beta chains from one sample in a study of blood T cell repertoires in COVID-19. Measured with immunoSEQ multiplex PCR; TCRdb has only the in-frame clones, and not every one. The table records approximately 350,000 clones, roughly 89% of them present only once. Sequencing used peripheral blood. These receptors were collected from a woman aged 18-29 years who had recovered from COVID-19. CDR3s include the opening cysteine and the closing phenylalanine or tryptophan. D genes are given only for firm matches. Rows give clone size only sometimes, using once, few, many, or a class for an expanded clone.

v_gene	abundance	d_gene	j_gene	CDR3aa	CDR3nt
TRBV5-6	.	.	TRBJ2-6	CASSSYLREVSGANVLTF	TGTGCCAGCAGCTCATACTTGAGGGAAGTTTCTGGGGCCAACGTCCTGACTTTC
TRBV6-6	.	.	TRBJ1-1	CASSGHYGRTNTEAFF	TGTGCCAGCAGTGGACATTATGGACGGACGAACACTGAAGCTTTCTTT
TRBV3-1/TRBV3-2	.	TRBD2	TRBJ2-1	CASSDPGLAGNEQFF	TGTGCCAGCAGCGATCCAGGACTAGCGGGGAATGAGCAGTTCTTC
TRBV5-4	few	.	TRBJ2-2	CASSLLAANTGELFF	TGTGCCAGCAGCTTGTTAGCGGCGAACACCGGGGAGCTGTTTTTT
TRBV7-9	once	.	TRBJ2-5	CASSQNGDYQETQYF	TGTGCCAGCAGCCAAAACGGGGACTACCAAGAGACCCAGTACTTC
TRBV7-2	.	TRBD1	TRBJ1-5	CASSAGGTQPQHF	TGTGCCAGCAGCGCAGGGGGCACTCAGCCCCAGCATTTT
TRBV7-9	.	TRBD1	TRBJ1-2	CASSRDGDSLGYTF	TGTGCCAGCAGCCGCGACGGGGACAGCCTTGGCTACACCTTC
TRBV3-1/TRBV3-2	.	TRBD2	TRBJ2-3	CASSYRTSDTDTQYF	TGTGCCAGCAGCTATAGGACTAGCGACACAGATACGCAGTATTTT
TRBV5-8	once	.	TRBJ1-5	CASSLVRRHQPQHF	TGTGCCAGCAGCTTGGTGAGAAGACACCAGCCCCAGCATTTT
TRBV7-9	.	TRBD1	TRBJ1-5	CASSQDGQGNQPQHF	TGTGCCAGCAGCCAAGACGGACAGGGCAATCAGCCCCAGCATTTT
TRBV24-1	.	.	TRBJ2-3	CATSGGTVGDTQYF	TGTGCCACCAGTGGCGGGACAGTTGGGGATACGCAGTATTTT
TRBV5-4	.	.	TRBJ2-1	CASSGGSYNEQFF	TGTGCCAGCAGCGGCGGCTCCTACAATGAGCAGTTCTTC
TRBV6-2/TRBV6-3	once	.	TRBJ1-5	CASSLQEYQPQHF	TGTGCCAGCAGTTTACAGGAGTATCAGCCCCAGCATTTT
TRBV6-2/TRBV6-3	.	TRBD1	TRBJ2-2	CASSSNRGRIGELFF	TGTGCCAGCAGTTCCAACAGGGGCAGGATCGGGGAGCTGTTTTTT
TRBV15	.	TRBD1	TRBJ1-5	CATSSGQFANQPQHF	TGTGCCACCAGCTCGGGACAGTTTGCCAATCAGCCCCAGCATTTT
TRBV18	.	TRBD1	TRBJ1-4	CASSPVRGARANEKLFF	TGTGCCAGCTCACCGGTCAGGGGGGCCAGAGCTAATGAAAAACTGTTTTTT
TRBV11-3	.	TRBD2	TRBJ2-5	CASSLLAGVGETQYF	TGTGCCAGCAGCCTACTAGCGGGAGTGGGGGAGACCCAGTACTTC
TRBV19	.	TRBD1	TRBJ2-1	CASTRQGGSEQFF	TGTGCCAGTACCAGACAGGGCGGTAGTGAGCAGTTCTTC
TRBV7-8	.	TRBD1	TRBJ1-5	CASSLGPTGEYNQPQHF	TGTGCCAGCAGCTTAGGACCGACAGGGGAATACAATCAGCCCCAGCATTTT
TRBV20-1	.	.	TRBJ2-5	CSASSQGRQETQYF	TGCAGTGCTAGTTCCCAGGGCCGACAAGAGACCCAGTACTTC
TRBV7-9	.	.	TRBJ1-5	CASSLATADQPQHF	TGTGCCAGCAGCTTAGCGACAGCCGATCAGCCCCAGCATTTT
TRBV6-5	.	.	TRBJ2-5	CASSPRLGETQYF	TGTGCCAGCAGTCCGCGGCTTGGTGAGACCCAGTACTTC
TRBV27	.	.	TRBJ1-2	CASRRTGYRGYTF	TGTGCCAGCAGGCGAACAGGGTACCGAGGCTACACCTTC
TRBV5-1	.	.	TRBJ1-6	CASSLAGLSNSPLHF	TGCGCCAGCAGCTTGGCAGGACTATCCAATTCACCCCTCCACTTT
TRBV7-2	.	.	TRBJ1-1	CASSPWGDTEAFF	TGTGCCAGCAGCCCCTGGGGGGACACTGAAGCTTTCTTT
TRBV19	once	.	TRBJ2-3	CASSTRDTDTQYF	TGTGCCAGTAGTACCAGGGACACAGATACGCAGTATTTT
TRBV11-3	.	TRBD1	TRBJ1-1	CASSVMGQGNTEAFF	TGTGCCAGCAGCGTGATGGGACAGGGGAACACTGAAGCTTTCTTT
TRBV5-5	.	.	TRBJ2-4	CASSFLDGKWGIQYF	TGTGCCAGCAGCTTCTTGGACGGGAAATGGGGCATTCAGTACTTC
TRBV7-2	.	TRBD2	TRBJ2-1	CASSLIGLAGGRNEQFF	TGTGCCAGCAGCTTAATCGGGCTAGCGGGGGGTCGGAATGAGCAGTTCTTC
TRBV6-2/TRBV6-3	.	.	TRBJ2-2	CASSYKLNTGELFF	TGTGCCAGCAGTTACAAACTTAACACCGGGGAGCTGTTTTTT
TRBV7-9	.	.	TRBJ2-1	CASSLGWERSSSYNEQFF	TGTGCCAGCAGCTTGGGCTGGGAGCGGTCCAGCTCCTACAATGAGCAGTTCTTC
TRBV11-2	.	.	TRBJ1-5	CASSLDSGNNQPQHF	TGTGCCAGCAGCTTAGATTCAGGGAACAATCAGCCCCAGCATTTT
TRBV18	few	TRBD1	TRBJ1-1	CASSRGTGSNTEAFF	TGTGCCAGCTCACGCGGGACAGGATCGAACACTGAAGCTTTCTTT
TRBV19	.	.	TRBJ2-1	CASSIFRPGDEQFF	TGTGCCAGTAGTATATTCAGGCCAGGCGATGAGCAGTTCTTC
TRBV25-1	.	.	TRBJ2-2	CASSERKRQQGRAGELFF	TGTGCCAGCAGTGAACGTAAGAGACAGCAGGGTAGGGCCGGGGAGCTGTTTTTT
TRBV7-2	once	TRBD2	TRBJ2-3	CASSLRVGASGRFTDTQYF	TGTGCCAGCAGCTTAAGGGTCGGGGCTAGCGGGAGGTTCACAGATACGCAGTATTTT
TRBV4-3	.	.	TRBJ2-3	CASRQIQGGSSGTQYF	TGCGCCAGCAGACAGATACAGGGTGGATCATCCGGTACGCAGTATTTT
TRBV7-9	few	TRBD2	TRBJ2-2	CASSPSRGRAAPGELFF	TGTGCCAGCAGCCCATCCCGCGGGAGGGCCGCCCCCGGGGAGCTGTTTTTT
TRBV11-2	.	.	TRBJ2-3	CASSLTTSDTQYF	TGTGCCAGCAGCTTAACGACATCAGATACGCAGTATTTT
TRBV12-3/TRBV12-4	.	.	TRBJ1-2	CASRRDIYGYTF	TGTGCCAGCAGACGAGACATCTATGGCTACACCTTC
TRBV7-7	once	.	TRBJ2-5	CASSLVLAASETQYF	TGTGCCAGCAGCTTAGTCTTAGCGGCGAGTGAGACCCAGTACTTC
TRBV5-4	.	.	TRBJ2-3	CASSLTDTARDTQYF	TGTGCCAGCAGCTTGACGGACACGGCGCGAGATACGCAGTATTTT
TRBV28	.	.	TRBJ1-1	CASKTLPNTEAFF	TGTGCCAGCAAGACACTTCCGAACACTGAAGCTTTCTTT
TRBV4-3	.	.	TRBJ1-2	CASSQDFLLANYGYTF	TGCGCCAGCAGCCAAGATTTTCTTTTAGCTAACTATGGCTACACCTTC
TRBV18	.	TRBD1	TRBJ1-4	CASSPPGQGTNEKLFF	TGTGCCAGCTCACCACCGGGACAGGGAACTAATGAAAAACTGTTTTTT
TRBV18	.	.	TRBJ2-5	CASSPPIAAQETQYF	TGTGCCAGCTCACCACCTATAGCGGCCCAAGAGACCCAGTACTTC
TRBV7-2	.	.	TRBJ1-3	CASSARRQGSTIYF	TGTGCCAGCAGCGCCAGACGTCAGGGAAGCACCATATATTTT
TRBV11-2	.	.	TRBJ2-3	CASSETGGPGTDTQYF	TGTGCCAGCAGCGAAACTGGAGGGCCTGGCACAGATACGCAGTATTTT
TRBV18	.	.	TRBJ2-3	CASSPTAASTDTQYF	TGTGCCAGCTCACCAACAGCAGCCAGCACAGATACGCAGTATTTT
TRBV14	.	TRBD1	TRBJ2-1	CASSQDRGNEQFF	TGTGCCAGCAGCCAAGACAGGGGGAATGAGCAGTTCTTC
TRBV19	.	.	TRBJ2-1	CASSITPPFRNEQFF	TGTGCCAGTAGTATAACCCCCCCTTTCAGGAATGAGCAGTTCTTC